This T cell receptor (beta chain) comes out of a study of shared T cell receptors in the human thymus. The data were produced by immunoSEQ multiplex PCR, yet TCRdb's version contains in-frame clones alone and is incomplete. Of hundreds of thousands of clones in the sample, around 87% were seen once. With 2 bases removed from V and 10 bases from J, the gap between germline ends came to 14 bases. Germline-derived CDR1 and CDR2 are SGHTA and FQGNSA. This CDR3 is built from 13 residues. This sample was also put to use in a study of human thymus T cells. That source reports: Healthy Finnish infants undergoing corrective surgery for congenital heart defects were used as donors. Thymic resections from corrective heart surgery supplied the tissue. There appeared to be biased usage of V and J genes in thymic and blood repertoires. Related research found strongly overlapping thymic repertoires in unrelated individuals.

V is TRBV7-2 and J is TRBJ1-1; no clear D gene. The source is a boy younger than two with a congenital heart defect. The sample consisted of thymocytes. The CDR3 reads CASSLWDLAGAFF. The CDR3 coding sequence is TGTGCCAGCAGCTTATGGGATTTAGCGGGAGCTTTCTTT. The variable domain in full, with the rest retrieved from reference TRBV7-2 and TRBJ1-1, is GAGVSQSPSNKVTEKGKDVELRCDPISGHTALYWYRQSLGQGLEFLIYFQGNSAPDKSGLPSDRFSAERTGGSVSTLTIQRTQQEDSAVYLCASSLWDLAGAFFGQGTRLTVV.